This passage covers 32 T cell receptor beta chains from one sample sequenced in a study of shared clonotypes between healthy human individuals. The repertoire was sequenced with immunoSEQ multiplex PCR; TCRdb's copy has only in-frame clones and lacks some. The sample holds about 560,000 clones, around 81% seen once. The source material was PBMCs. The receptors were gathered from a woman aged 40 to 50 in good health. Some clones in this sample may be carry-over from other donors' samples.

This clone was seen at least ten times. The chain recombines TRBV5-4 with TRBJ2-3; no clear D. Germline loops: CDR1 SGHNT, CDR2 YYREEE (reference sequence). Trimming took 4 bases from V and 0 from J, leaving 9 bases between them. This CDR3 has 14 amino acids. Written as DNA, the CDR3 is TGTGCCAGCAGCCTCGGGCTGAGCACAGATACGCAGTATTTT. Its protein product is CASSLGLSTDTQYF.

The rearrangement links TRBV19 to TRBJ2-7, with D possibly matching TRBD1 (6 bases). Trimming cost V 5 bases and J 6 bases, with 17 bases left between them. The CDR3 sequence is 14 residues long. Germline V gene lookup returns CDR1 LNHDA and CDR2 SQIVND (reference sequence). CDR3 amino acids: CASSSGTNFLEQYF. CDR3 DNA: TGTGCCAGTAGTTCCGGGACAAATTTCCTCGAGCAGTACTTC. The whole variable domain, remainder taken from reference TRBV19 and TRBJ2-7, is DGGITQSPKYLFRKEGQNVTLSCEQNLNHDAMYWYRQDPGQGLRLIYYSQIVNDFQKGDIAEGYSVSREKKESFPLTVTSAQKNPTAFYLCASSSGTNFLEQYFGPGTRLTVT.

The chain recombines TRBV28 with TRBJ2-5, with 11 bases aligning to TRBD1. The CDR3 length is 14 residues. With 6 bases clipped from V and 5 bases from J, the junction kept 5 bases outside the gene matches. Germline lookup yields CDR1 MDHEN and CDR2 SYDVKM. CDR3 region: CASSSGTGGETQYF. In nucleotides, the CDR3 is TGTGCCAGCAGCTCCGGGACAGGGGGGGAGACCCAGTACTTC. Filled out from reference TRBV28 and TRBJ2-5, the complete variable domain reads DVKVTQSSRYLVKRTGEKVFLECVQDMDHENMFWYRQDPGLGLRLIYFSYDVKMKEKGDIPEGYSVSREKKERFSLILESASTNQTSMYLCASSSGTGGETQYFGPGTRLLVL.

V and J are TRBV18 and TRBJ2-7; a weak D match, TRBD1 (6 bases). From germline, CDR1 is KGHSH and CDR2 LQKENI. This CDR3 has 16 residues. The germline V and J ends were trimmed by 3 bases and 2 bases, with 17 bases remaining between them. CDR3 sequence (DNA): TGTGCCAGCTCACCCATTTGGACAGCCAACACCTACGAGCAGTACTTC. It is translated as CASSPIWTANTYEQYF.

The chain uses TRBV6-1 and TRBJ1-5; 9 bases are a match to TRBD1. Unmatched junction bases numbered 6, after V lost 4 bases and J lost 5 bases. CDR3 length: 15 residues. Germline values: CDR1 MNHNS, CDR2 SASEGT. CDR3 sequence (DNA): TGTGCCAGCAGTGCAACGGACAGGGGCTATCAGCCCCAGCATTTT. Translation: CASSATDRGYQPQHF.

The V call is TRBV27, the J call TRBJ1-2; D perhaps matches TRBD1 (6 bases). The ends were cut back, 3 bases at V and 4 bases at J, with 15 bases in the middle. CDR3 size: 15 residues. Germline V gene data show CDR1 as MNHEY and CDR2 as SMNVEV (reference sequence). The DNA for the CDR3 is TGTGCCAGCAGTTTCTCCAGGGGTGGACCCTATGGCTACACCTTC. It yields the protein CASSFSRGGPYGYTF.

CDR3 region: CASSSRLGAYNEQFF. DNA of the CDR3: TGTGCCAGCAGCTCCCGCCTAGGAGCTTACAATGAGCAGTTCTTC. The chain carries TRBV7-3 and TRBJ2-1; no reliable D call. Trimming left V 4 bases short and J 4 bases short, with 14 bases between. Germline CDR1 and CDR2: SGHTA and FQGTGA. The CDR3 is 15 amino acids. Supplemented by reference TRBV7-3 and TRBJ2-1, the full variable domain reads GAGVSQTPSNKVTEKGKYVELRCDPISGHTALYWYRQSLGQGPEFLIYFQGTGAADDSGLPNDRFFAVRPEGSVSTLKIQRTERGDSAVYLCASSSRLGAYNEQFFGPGTRLTVL.

J is TRBJ2-7 and V is TRBV19; D ambiguous. Germline assignment: CDR1 LNHDA and CDR2 SQIVND (reference sequence). Trimming shortened V by 5 bases and J by 0 bases, and 5 bases separated the two germline ends. The CDR3 is made up of 12 amino acids. CDR3 sequence: CASSALSYEQYF. CDR3 nucleotide sequence: TGTGCCAGTAGTGCCCTCTCCTACGAGCAGTACTTC. Variable domain in full (rest from reference TRBV19 and TRBJ2-7): DGGITQSPKYLFRKEGQNVTLSCEQNLNHDAMYWYRQDPGQGLRLIYYSQIVNDFQKGDIAEGYSVSREKKESFPLTVTSAQKNPTAFYLCASSALSYEQYFGPGTRLTVT.

The rearrangement links TRBV9 to TRBJ2-7; D uncertain. From germline, CDR1 is SGDLS and CDR2 YYNGEE. This CDR3 contains 15 residues. Trimming took 0 bases from V and 2 from J, leaving 12 bases between them. CDR3 residues: CASSVATSGAYEQYF. The CDR3 DNA reads as TGTGCCAGCAGCGTAGCTACGAGTGGCGCCTACGAGCAGTACTTC.

This chain uses TRBV9 with TRBJ2-1; D not certain. The V end lost 2 bases, the J end lost 5 bases, and 8 bases lay between the germline ends. Germline assignment: CDR1 SGDLS and CDR2 YYNGEE. The CDR3 is 13 residues long. The CDR3 DNA reads as TGTGCCAGCAGCGTGAGCTGGGACAATGAGCAGTTCTTC. It codes for CASSVSWDNEQFF.

The chain links TRBV2 to TRBJ1-5, with TRBD1 matching 8 bases. CDR3 size: 14 residues. Germline assignment: CDR1 SNHLY and CDR2 FYNNEI. The trim removed 4 bases at V and 6 bases at J, leaving 5 bases unmatched. Written as DNA, the CDR3 is TGTGCCAGCAGTGCTGGACAGGGAGGTCAGCCCCAGCATTTT. Amino acids: CASSAGQGGQPQHF.

The chain carries TRBV28 and TRBJ2-7, with D maybe TRBD2 (5 bases). In germline, CDR1 is MDHEN, CDR2 SYDVKM. The CDR3 sequence is 15 residues long. The V end was cut by 6 bases, the J end by 1 base, with 16 bases between. CDR3 sequence (DNA): TGTGCCAGCAGCCGCCGAGGGATCCCTTCCTACGAGCAGTACTTC. This codes for CASSRRGIPSYEQYF.

The chain couples TRBV19 to TRBJ1-1; D remains ambiguous. CDR3 size: 12 residues. Trimming took off 7 bases at V and 5 bases at J, with 11 bases between the two ends. The germline V gene has CDR1 LNHDA and CDR2 SQIVND (reference sequence). The CDR3 region is CASTRSWTEAFF. Here the CDR3 DNA reads TGTGCCAGTACGCGGAGCTGGACTGAAGCTTTCTTT.

J is TRBJ2-2 and V is TRBV9, with 8 bases lining up with TRBD1. Trimming removed 3 bases from V and 3 bases from J; junction bases left unmatched: 7. Germline values: CDR1 SGDLS, CDR2 YYNGEE. This CDR3 comprises 16 residues. In nucleotides, the CDR3 is TGTGCCAGCAGCGCCAAAGACAGGGGAGACACCGGGGAGCTGTTTTTT. It specifies CASSAKDRGDTGELFF.

This chain connects TRBV6-5 to TRBJ2-7; unclear D gene. CDR1 MNHEY and CDR2 SVGAGI come from the germline V gene. Trimming took 4 bases from V and 6 from J, leaving 7 bases between them. This CDR3 contains 11 residues. The CDR3 spells CASSSAGEQYF. DNA for the CDR3: TGTGCCAGCAGTTCGGCCGGCGAGCAGTACTTC.

The table lists this clone with many counts. The chain is built from TRBV7-8 and TRBJ2-1; weak D call: TRBD2 (5 bases). The CDR3 is 15 residues long. CDR1 and CDR2 (germline): SGHVS, FQNEAQ. Trimming removed 3 bases at V and 9 bases at J, with 18 bases between. CDR3 amino acids: CASSLGREGRTEQFF. The CDR3 DNA sequence: TGTGCCAGCAGCTTGGGAAGAGAAGGGAGAACTGAGCAGTTCTTC.

Of note for this clone: Other DNA sequences in the sample encode the same CDR3. This chain links TRBV10-3 with TRBJ2-3; D is uncertain. The CDR3 totals 15 residues. V was pared by 2 bases and J by 0 bases, with 9 bases between. Germline values: CDR1 ENHRY, CDR2 SYGVKD. The CDR3 DNA reads TGTGCCATCAGTGAGGGCCAGCCTAGCACAGATACGCAGTATTTT. Translation: CAISEGQPSTDTQYF.

This sequence joins TRBV19 and TRBJ1-5, with D uncertain. V was trimmed by 5 bases and J by 0 bases, leaving 29 bases between them. The length of the CDR3 is 21 residues. Germline values: CDR1 LNHDA, CDR2 SQIVND (reference sequence). CDR3 DNA: TGTGCCAGTAGTCCACCCCCCGAGCAGTTCCTCCTAACTTATAGCAATCAGCCCCAGCATTTT. Its protein is CASSPPPEQFLLTYSNQPQHF.

This clone was seen a handful of times. V and J are TRBV10-3 and TRBJ2-1; TRBD2 matches 7 bases. CDR1 and CDR2 from the germline V gene are ENHRY and SYGVKD. With V trimmed by 4 bases and J by 6 bases, 0 bases remained unmatched. The CDR3 has 12 residues. CDR3 region: CAISGTSNEQFF. The CDR3, as DNA: TGTGCCATCAGTGGGACTAGCAATGAGCAGTTCTTC.

This chain connects TRBV19 to TRBJ1-4, with a tentative D call TRBD1 (6 bases). With 3 bases removed from V and 7 bases from J, the gap between germline ends came to 6 bases. The germline V gene encodes CDR1 LNHDA and CDR2 SQIVND (reference sequence). CDR3 length: 12 amino acids. The chain's CDR3 is CASSMTGEKLFF. Written as DNA, the CDR3 is TGTGCCAGTAGTATGACAGGTGAAAAACTGTTTTTT.

V usage is TRBV5-1 and J usage is TRBJ1-3, with D possibly TRBD1 on 6 matching bases. The CDR3 has 18 residues. V was cut by 0 bases and J by 2 bases, with 18 bases left in between. Germline-derived CDR1 and CDR2 are SGHRS and YFSETQ. The CDR3 nucleotides read TGCGCCAGCAGCTTGGCCGGGACACCAACCGGCGCTGGAAACACCATATATTTT. It is translated as CASSLAGTPTGAGNTIYF.

This clone has only a few counts. The identical CDR3 is also encoded by other nucleotide sequences in the sample. The chain links TRBV5-4 to TRBJ1-4, with 8 nucleotides matching TRBD1. Germline CDR1 and CDR2: SGHNT and YYREEE (reference sequence). The J segment lost 8 bases and the V segment lost 4 bases, leaving 4 bases of the junction unmatched. The CDR3 covers 13 residues. The CDR3: CASSPDRAEKLFF. The DNA of the CDR3 is TGTGCCAGCAGCCCGGACAGGGCCGAAAAACTGTTTTTT.

The gene calls are TRBV6-6 and TRBJ2-5, with D tentatively TRBD2 (6 bases). The end of the DNA is better explained by TRBJ2-7, so the J call may be wrong. The CDR3 has 13 amino acids. Germline-derived CDR1 and CDR2 are MNHNY and SVGAGI (reference sequence). Here the CDR3 reads CASSLVGGYEQYF. The CDR3 bases are TGTGCCAGCAGCCTTGTGGGGGGCTACGAGCAGTACTTC.

CDR3 bases: TGTGCCAGCAGCTTAGCGCTGGGACTAGCGTTCAATGAGCAGTTCTTC. It is translated as CASSLALGLAFNEQFF. The chain combines TRBV7-9 with TRBJ2-1, with 10 positions matching TRBD2. CDR1 is SEHNR and CDR2 is FQNEAQ in the germline V gene (reference sequence). V lost 0 bases, J lost 6 bases, and 5 bases stayed unmatched. The CDR3 contains 16 residues.

The chain links TRBV5-4 to TRBJ1-4, with unresolved D. V was cut by 2 bases and J by 7 bases, with 12 bases left in between. CDR1 is SGHNT, CDR2 YYREEE, per germline (reference sequence). The CDR3 spans 14 residues. In nucleotides, the CDR3 is TGTGCCAGCAGCTTAGAACCCGCGGGTGAAAAACTGTTTTTT. It is translated as CASSLEPAGEKLFF.

The chain uses TRBV25-1 and TRBJ2-7; TRBD1 agrees at 9 bases. This CDR3 region has 15 residues. V dropped 4 bases and J dropped 2; count of bases not matched to a gene: 6. Germline V gene lookup returns CDR1 MGHDK and CDR2 SYGVNS. The chain's CDR3 is CASSARQGDPYEQYF. In DNA, the CDR3 is TGTGCCAGCAGTGCCCGACAGGGGGACCCCTACGAGCAGTACTTC.

V and J are TRBV9 and TRBJ2-1; D perhaps matches TRBD2 (5 bases). Germline loops: CDR1 SGDLS, CDR2 YYNGEE. The CDR3 is 13 amino acids. Trimming cost V 0 bases and J 7 bases, with 8 bases left between them. The CDR3 DNA is TGTGCCAGCAGCGTAGGACCGGGGAATGAGCAGTTCTTC. Encoded protein: CASSVGPGNEQFF.

This clone turned up a few times. This clone may be a read error of a much larger clone one base away. This specimen includes other DNA sequences encoding the same CDR3. This chain uses TRBV10-3 with TRBJ2-7; 9 nucleotides align to TRBD1. This CDR3 is 12 amino acids long. Germline V CDR1 and CDR2: ENHRY, SYGVKD. CDR3 DNA sequence: TGTGCAATACGACAGGGGGAGGACGAGCAGTACTTC. The encoded protein is CAIRQGEDEQYF.

The chain combines TRBV6-6 with TRBJ1-4; D is unresolved. Germline loops: CDR1 MNHNY, CDR2 SVGAGI (reference sequence). V lost 2 bases and J lost 8, with 15 bases in between. This CDR3 has 15 amino acids. The CDR3 nucleotides are TGTGCCAGCAGTTACCGGTCGTCGGCGGAGGAAAAACTGTTTTTT. This encodes CASSYRSSAEEKLFF.

This rearrangement joins TRBV19 to TRBJ1-2; D remains unclear. The CDR3 sequence is 14 residues long. Per germline, CDR1 LNHDA and CDR2 SQIVND (reference sequence). Deletions cut 6 bases from V and 4 bases from J, with 15 bases between. CDR3 region: CASSTLGFVYGYTF. Here the CDR3 DNA reads TGTGCCAGTAGCACTCTCGGCTTTGTCTATGGCTACACCTTC.

The J gene is TRBJ2-1, the V gene TRBV11-3; D is unresolved. The germline gives CDR1 SGHNT, CDR2 YENEEA. V was pared by 1 base and J by 4 bases, with 11 bases between. The CDR3 length is 15 residues. The CDR3 spells CASSLGSSNYNEQFF. The DNA for the CDR3 is TGTGCCAGCAGCTTAGGAAGTTCGAATTACAATGAGCAGTTCTTC.

With respect to this clone: One junction end disagrees with the germline gene, perhaps due to a read error. The rearrangement uses TRBV2 and TRBJ2-2; TRBD2 might be the D (6 bases). The CDR3 extends over 13 amino acids. The germline V gene encodes CDR1 SNHLY and CDR2 FYNNEI. The CDR3 nucleotides are TGTACCAGCAGGACTATCAACACCGGGGAGCTGTTTTTT. Protein: CTSRTINTGELFF. The complete variable domain, with remaining parts taken from reference TRBV2 and TRBJ2-2, reads EPEVTQTPSHQVTQMGQEVILRCVPISNHLYFYWYRQILGQKVEFLVSFYNNEISEKSEIFDDQFSVERPDGSNFTLKIRSTKLEDSAMYFCTSRTINTGELFFGEGSRLTVL.